This T cell receptor (beta chain) was obtained from a study of blood T cell repertoires in COVID-19. Study-wide background: The study drew acute and convalescent COVID-19 samples from the United States, Italy and Spain. From T cells, B-cell-depleted T cells, or PBMCs came the material, which was cDNA or gDNA.

As originally analysed: Counts of nucleated cells, estimated from reference gene primer amplification, were obtained. The table came from immunoSEQ multiplex PCR; TCRdb's copy has only in-frame clones and leaves some out. Clone size and the V and J calls come from that table; the DNA yielded D and trimming. The sample includes some 310,000 clones, roughly 84% of them seen just once. Trimming removed 4 bases at V and 2 bases at J, with 11 bases between. From germline, CDR1 is LNHDA and CDR2 SQIVND (reference sequence). This CDR3 has 15 residues. The chain uses TRBV19 and TRBJ1-4; a weak D match, TRBD1 (6 bases). The receptor was isolated from a man between 50 and 59 years old with active or convalescent COVID-19. Sequenced sample: peripheral blood. CDR3 amino acids: CASSRPQGTNEKLFF. Here the CDR3 DNA reads TGTGCCAGTAGTAGGCCGCAGGGGACTAATGAAAAACTGTTTTTT.